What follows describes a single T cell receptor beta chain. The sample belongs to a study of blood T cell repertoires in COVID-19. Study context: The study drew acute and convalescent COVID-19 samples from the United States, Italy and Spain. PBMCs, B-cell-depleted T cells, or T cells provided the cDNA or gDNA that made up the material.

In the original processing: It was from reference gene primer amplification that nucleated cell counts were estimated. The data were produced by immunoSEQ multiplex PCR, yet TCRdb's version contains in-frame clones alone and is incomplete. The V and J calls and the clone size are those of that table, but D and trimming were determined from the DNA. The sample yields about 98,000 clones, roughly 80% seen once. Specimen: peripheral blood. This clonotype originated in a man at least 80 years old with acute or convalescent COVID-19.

CDR3 amino acids: CASSPDRFDEQYF. The CDR3 DNA reads as TGTGCCAGCTCACCGGACAGGTTTGACGAGCAGTACTTC. The rearrangement uses TRBV18 and TRBJ2-7; 7 bases fit TRBD1. The CDR3 runs 13 residues. The trim removed 3 bases at V and 5 bases at J, leaving 4 bases unmatched. CDR1 and CDR2 from the germline V gene are KGHSH and LQKENI. Looking up the rest from reference TRBV18 and TRBJ2-7 gives the full variable domain: NAGVMQNPRHLVRRRGQEARLRCSPMKGHSHVYWYRQLPEEGLKFMVYLQKENIIDESGMPKERFSAEFPKEGPSILRIQQVVRGDSAAYFCASSPDRFDEQYFGPGTRLTVT.